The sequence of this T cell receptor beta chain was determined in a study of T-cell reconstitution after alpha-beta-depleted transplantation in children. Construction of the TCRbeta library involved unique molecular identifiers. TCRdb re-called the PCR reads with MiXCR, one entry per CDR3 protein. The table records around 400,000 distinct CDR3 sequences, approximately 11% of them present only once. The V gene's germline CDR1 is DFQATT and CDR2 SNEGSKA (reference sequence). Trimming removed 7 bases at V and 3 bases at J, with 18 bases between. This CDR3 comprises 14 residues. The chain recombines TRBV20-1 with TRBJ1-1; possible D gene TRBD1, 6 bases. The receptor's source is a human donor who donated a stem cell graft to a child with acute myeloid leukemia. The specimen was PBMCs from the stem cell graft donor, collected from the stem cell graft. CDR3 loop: CSVSTGSADTEAFF. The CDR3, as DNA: TGCAGTGTATCGACAGGTTCGGCGGACACTGAAGCTTTCTTT.